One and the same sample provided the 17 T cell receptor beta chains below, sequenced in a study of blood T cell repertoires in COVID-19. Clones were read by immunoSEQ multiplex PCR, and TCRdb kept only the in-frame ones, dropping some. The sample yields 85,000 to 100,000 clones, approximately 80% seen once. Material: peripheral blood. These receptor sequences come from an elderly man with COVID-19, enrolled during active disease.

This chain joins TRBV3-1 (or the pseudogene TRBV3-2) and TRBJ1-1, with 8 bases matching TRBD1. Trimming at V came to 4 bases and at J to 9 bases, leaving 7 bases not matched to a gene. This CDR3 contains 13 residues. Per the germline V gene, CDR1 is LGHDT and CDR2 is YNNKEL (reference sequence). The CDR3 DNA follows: TGTGCCAGCAGCCGGGGACAGGTTAGACAAGCTTTCTTT. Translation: CASSRGQVRQAFF.

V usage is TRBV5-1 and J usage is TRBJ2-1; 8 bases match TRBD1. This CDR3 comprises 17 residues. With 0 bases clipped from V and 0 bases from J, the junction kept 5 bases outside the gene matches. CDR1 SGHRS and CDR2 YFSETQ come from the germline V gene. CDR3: CASSLATQGASYNEQFF. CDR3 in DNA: TGCGCCAGCAGCTTGGCTACCCAGGGGGCCTCCTACAATGAGCAGTTCTTC.

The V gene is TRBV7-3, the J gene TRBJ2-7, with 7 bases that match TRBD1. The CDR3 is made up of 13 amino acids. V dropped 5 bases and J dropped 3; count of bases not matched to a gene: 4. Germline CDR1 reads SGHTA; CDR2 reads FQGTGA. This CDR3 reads CASSRQGGYEQYF. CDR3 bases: TGTGCCAGCAGCAGACAGGGTGGCTACGAGCAGTACTTC.

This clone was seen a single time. CDR3 protein: CASSTLDLRRQQYF. In nucleotides, the CDR3 is TGTGCCAGTAGTACCCTGGATCTGCGGCGGCAGCAGTACTTC. This sequence joins TRBV19 and TRBJ2-7; D is ambiguous. Germline CDR1 is LNHDA and CDR2 is SQIVND (reference sequence). Trimming took 4 bases from V and 8 from J, leaving 18 bases between them. There are 14 residues in the CDR3.

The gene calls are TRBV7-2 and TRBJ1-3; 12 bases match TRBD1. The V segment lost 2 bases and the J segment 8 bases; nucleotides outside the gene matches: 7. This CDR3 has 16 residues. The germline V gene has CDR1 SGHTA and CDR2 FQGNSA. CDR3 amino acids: CASSLRGTGGEDTIYF. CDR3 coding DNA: TGTGCCAGCAGCTTAAGGGGGACAGGGGGCGAGGACACCATATATTTT.

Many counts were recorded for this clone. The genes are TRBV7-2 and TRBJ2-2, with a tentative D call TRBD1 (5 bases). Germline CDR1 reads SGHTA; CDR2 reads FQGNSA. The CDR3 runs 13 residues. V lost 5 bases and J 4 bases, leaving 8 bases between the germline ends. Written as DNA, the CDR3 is TGTGCCAGCAGCGATAGGGGCACCGGGGAGCTGTTTTTT. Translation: CASSDRGTGELFF.

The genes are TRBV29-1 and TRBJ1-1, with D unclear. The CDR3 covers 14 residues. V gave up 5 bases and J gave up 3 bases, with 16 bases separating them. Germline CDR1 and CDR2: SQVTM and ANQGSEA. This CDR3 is CSVRTGEVDTEAFF. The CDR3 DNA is TGCAGCGTTCGGACCGGGGAAGTGGACACTGAAGCTTTCTTT.

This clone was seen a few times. CDR3 amino acids: CASSLTGLAGGRYEQYF. DNA for the CDR3: TGTGCCAGCAGCTTAACGGGACTAGCGGGCGGAAGATACGAGCAGTACTTC. The chain couples TRBV7-3 to TRBJ2-7, with TRBD2 matching 12 bases. Germline V gives CDR1 SGHTA, CDR2 FQGTGA. V dropped 0 bases and J dropped 4; count of bases not matched to a gene: 7. The CDR3 consists of 17 residues.

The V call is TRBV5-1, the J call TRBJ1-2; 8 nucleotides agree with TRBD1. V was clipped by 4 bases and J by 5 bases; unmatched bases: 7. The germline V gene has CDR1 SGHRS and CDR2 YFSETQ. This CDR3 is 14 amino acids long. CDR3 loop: CASSPTGGWYGYTF. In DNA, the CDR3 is TGCGCCAGCAGCCCCACAGGGGGTTGGTATGGCTACACCTTC.

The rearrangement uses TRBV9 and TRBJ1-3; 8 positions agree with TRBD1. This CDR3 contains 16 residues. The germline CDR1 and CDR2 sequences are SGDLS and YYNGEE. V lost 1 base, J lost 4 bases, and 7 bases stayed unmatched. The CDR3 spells CASSVFDRGVGNTIYF. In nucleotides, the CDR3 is TGTGCCAGCAGCGTATTTGACAGGGGTGTGGGAAACACCATATATTTT.

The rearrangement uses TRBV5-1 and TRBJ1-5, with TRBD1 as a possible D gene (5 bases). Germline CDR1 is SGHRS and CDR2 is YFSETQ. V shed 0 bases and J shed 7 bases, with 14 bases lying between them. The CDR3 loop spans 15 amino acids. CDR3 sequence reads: CASSLDGGEAQPQHF. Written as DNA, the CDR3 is TGCGCCAGCAGCTTGGATGGGGGGGAGGCGCAGCCCCAGCATTTT.

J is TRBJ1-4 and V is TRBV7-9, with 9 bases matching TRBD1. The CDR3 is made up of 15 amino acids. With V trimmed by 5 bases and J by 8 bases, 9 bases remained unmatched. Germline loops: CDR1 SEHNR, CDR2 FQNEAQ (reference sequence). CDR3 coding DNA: TGTGCCAGCAGCCAAGAACAGGGGGCCGACGAAAAACTGTTTTTT. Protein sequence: CASSQEQGADEKLFF. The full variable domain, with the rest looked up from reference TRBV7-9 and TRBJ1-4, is DTGVSQNPRHKITKRGQNVTFRCDPISEHNRLYWYRQTLGQGPEFLTYFQNEAQLEKSRLLSDRFSAERPKGSFSTLEIQRTEQGDSAMYLCASSQEQGADEKLFFGSGTQLSVL.

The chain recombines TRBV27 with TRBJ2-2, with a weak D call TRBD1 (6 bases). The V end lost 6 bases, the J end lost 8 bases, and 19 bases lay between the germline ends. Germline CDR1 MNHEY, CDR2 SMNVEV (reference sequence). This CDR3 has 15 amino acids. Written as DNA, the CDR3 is TGTGCCAGCAGGGGGGCGGGCACCCACGGGGGGGAGCTGTTTTTT. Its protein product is CASRGAGTHGGELFF.

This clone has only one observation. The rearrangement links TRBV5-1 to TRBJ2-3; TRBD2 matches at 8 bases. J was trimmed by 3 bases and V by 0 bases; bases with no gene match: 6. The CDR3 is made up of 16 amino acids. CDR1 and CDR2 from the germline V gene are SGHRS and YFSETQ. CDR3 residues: CASSLGVTSVTDTQYF. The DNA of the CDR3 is TGCGCCAGCAGCTTGGGCGTGACTAGCGTTACAGATACGCAGTATTTT.

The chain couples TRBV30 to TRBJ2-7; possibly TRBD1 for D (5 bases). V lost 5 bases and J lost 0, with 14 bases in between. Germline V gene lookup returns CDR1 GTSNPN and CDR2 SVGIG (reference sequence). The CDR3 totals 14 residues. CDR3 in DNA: TGTGCCTGGCAAGCCGAGACAGCCTCCTACGAGCAGTACTTC. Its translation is CAWQAETASYEQYF.

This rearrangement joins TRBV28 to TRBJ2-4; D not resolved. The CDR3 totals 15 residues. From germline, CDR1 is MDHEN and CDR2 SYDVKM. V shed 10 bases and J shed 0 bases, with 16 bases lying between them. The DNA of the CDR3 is TGTGCCACCACCCCCCAGGCACTAGCCAAAAACATTCAGTACTTC. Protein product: CATTPQALAKNIQYF. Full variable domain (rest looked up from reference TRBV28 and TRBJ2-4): DVKVTQSSRYLVKRTGEKVFLECVQDMDHENMFWYRQDPGLGLRLIYFSYDVKMKEKGDIPEGYSVSREKKERFSLILESASTNQTSMYLCATTPQALAKNIQYFGAGTRLSVL.

CDR3 loop: CASSFTENTEAFF. CDR3 coding DNA: TGTGCCAGCAGCTTCACAGAGAACACTGAAGCTTTCTTT. The V gene is TRBV7-9, the J gene TRBJ1-1; D gene ambiguous. The CDR3 runs 13 residues. V lost 3 bases and J 1 base, leaving 6 bases between the germline ends. The germline gives CDR1 SEHNR, CDR2 FQNEAQ (reference sequence).